This T cell receptor beta chain derives from a study of blood T cell repertoires in COVID-19. Study background: Collection of acute and convalescent COVID-19 samples took place in the United States, Italy and Spain. Sample material is recorded as cDNA or gDNA derived from T cells, B-cell-depleted T cells, or PBMCs.

Under the authors' procedure: Reference gene primer amplification gave estimated nucleated cell counts. Generated by immunoSEQ multiplex PCR, the TCRdb table keeps only in-frame clones and is missing some. V and J calls and clone size are those listed in that table; D and trimming were worked out from the DNA. The sample shows around 160,000 clones, 75% to 85% of them seen only once. CDR1 is SEHNR, CDR2 FQNEAQ, per germline (reference sequence). V lost 5 bases to trimming and J lost 4 bases; unmatched junction nucleotides: 8. CDR3 length: 16 residues. This sequence originates from a human donor with acute or convalescent COVID-19. The donor label of this sample is uncertain. The chain uses TRBV7-9 and TRBJ1-4; 9 bases are shared with TRBD1. Specimen: peripheral blood. The CDR3: CASSAGTGYRNEKLFF. In nucleotides, the CDR3 is TGTGCCAGCAGCGCCGGGACAGGGTATCGTAATGAAAAACTGTTTTTT.